The clone carrying this TCR beta chain was seen ten or more times. Its antigen is unknown. CDR1 SQVTM and CDR2 ANQGSEA come from the germline V gene. The CDR3 runs 15 residues. Trimming took 3 bases from V and 0 from J, leaving 15 bases between them. Isolation yielded PBMCs, at least 7 million per sample, in every case. Then a second PCR, running roughly 6 to 12 cycles, was carried out with a sample-barcoded 5' primer and a J-beta primer mix. TCRdb redid the calling of the 5' RACE reads with MiXCR, one entry per CDR3 protein. This table holds 790,000 or so distinct CDR3 sequences, just over 55% found once. These data come from a study of blood T cells in healthy people across ages. Study-wide findings and caveats: The percentage of naive T cells correlated strongly with TCR beta diversity. Older individuals had lower TCR beta diversity per million T cells (the decline was roughly linear).

Specimen: blood. This sequence was found in a man between 35 and 55 years old in good health. The chain uses TRBV29-1 and TRBJ2-7; tentatively, D is TRBD2 (7 bases). The DNA for the CDR3 is TGCAGCGTTGATTGGGCGGGGGACATCTCCTACGAGCAGTACTTC. Translation gives CSVDWAGDISYEQYF.